The clone carrying this T cell receptor beta chain has just one count. The antigen is not known. This CDR3 has 13 residues. The germline V and J ends were trimmed by 4 bases and 6 bases, with 15 bases remaining between them. In germline, CDR1 is SQVTM, CDR2 ANQGSEA. Profiled with immunoSEQ multiplex PCR; TCRdb holds only in-frame clones, not every one. Of 80,000 to 130,000 clones listed, around 90% are singletons. The data belong to a study of T cell responses to AZD1222 COVID-19 vaccine. Findings of the study overall: The study found vaccine-associated CD4 TCRs spanning spike, dominant at 160-218 and 743-854.

The TCR originated in an adult in good health. This chain joins TRBV29-1 and TRBJ1-1; D unclear. The sample in question was peripheral blood, obtained on day 0 of AZD1222 vaccination. CDR3 in amino acids: CSVGVGIWSEAFF. The CDR3 region has the DNA TGCAGCGTTGGGGTGGGGATTTGGTCTGAAGCTTTCTTT.